This T cell receptor (beta chain) originates from a study of HIV-infected children after antiretroviral therapy interruption. Stated treatment: PENTA 11 planned treatment interruption arm or continuous ART arm. This clonotype showed up many times. A 3' RACE protocol on RNA, with unique molecular identifiers, produced the TCR library. Using its own MiXCR run on the 3' RACE reads, TCRdb lists one record per CDR3 protein. The table lists about 89,000 distinct CDR3 sequences, 5.5% to 8.5% of them singletons. Sequences were derived from CD45RA+ CD4+ T cells from PBMCs, pooled from several time points, sampled from a donor given antiretroviral therapy, either interrupted or continuous. Subset reported: naive CD4+ CD45RA+ CD45RO- T cells. The sequence was collected from a pool of human donors with HIV.

The CDR3 sequence is CASSDWGQGDYEQYF. The CDR3 DNA is TGTGCCAGCAGCGACTGGGGACAGGGGGACTACGAGCAGTACTTC. This sequence joins TRBV12-3 or TRBV12-4 and TRBJ2-7; 11 bases agree with TRBD1. This CDR3 has 15 amino acids. V was pared by 6 bases and J by 3 bases, with 7 bases of the junction left unmatched.